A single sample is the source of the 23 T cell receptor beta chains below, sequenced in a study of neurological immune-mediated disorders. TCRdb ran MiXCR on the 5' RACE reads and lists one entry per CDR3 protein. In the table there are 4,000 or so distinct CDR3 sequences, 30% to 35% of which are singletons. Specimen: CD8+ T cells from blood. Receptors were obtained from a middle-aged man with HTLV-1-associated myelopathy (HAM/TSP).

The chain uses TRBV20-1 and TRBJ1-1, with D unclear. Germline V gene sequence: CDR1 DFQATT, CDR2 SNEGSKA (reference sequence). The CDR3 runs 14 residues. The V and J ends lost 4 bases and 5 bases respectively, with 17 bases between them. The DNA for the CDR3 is TGCAGTGCTAACCGGGAAGGCAGGCTGACTGAAGCTTTCTTT. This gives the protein CSANREGRLTEAFF.

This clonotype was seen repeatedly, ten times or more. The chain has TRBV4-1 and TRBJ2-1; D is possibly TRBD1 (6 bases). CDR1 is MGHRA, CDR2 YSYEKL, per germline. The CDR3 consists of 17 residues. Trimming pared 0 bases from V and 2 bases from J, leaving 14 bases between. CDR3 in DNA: TGCGCCAGCAGCCAAGATCGTGCAGGGGTCGCCTACAATGAGCAGTTCTTC. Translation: CASSQDRAGVAYNEQFF.

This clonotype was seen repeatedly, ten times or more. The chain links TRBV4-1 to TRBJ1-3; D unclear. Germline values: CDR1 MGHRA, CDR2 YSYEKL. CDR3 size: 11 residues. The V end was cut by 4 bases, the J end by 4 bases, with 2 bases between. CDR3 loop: CASSLGNTIYF. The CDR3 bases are TGCGCCAGCAGCCTAGGAAACACCATATATTTT.

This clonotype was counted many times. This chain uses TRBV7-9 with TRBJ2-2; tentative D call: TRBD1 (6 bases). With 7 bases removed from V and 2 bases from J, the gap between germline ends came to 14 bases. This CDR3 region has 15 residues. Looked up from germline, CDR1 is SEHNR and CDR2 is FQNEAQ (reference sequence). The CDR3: CASIEDRTNTGELFF. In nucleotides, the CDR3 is TGTGCCAGCATCGAAGACAGGACAAACACCGGGGAGCTGTTTTTT.

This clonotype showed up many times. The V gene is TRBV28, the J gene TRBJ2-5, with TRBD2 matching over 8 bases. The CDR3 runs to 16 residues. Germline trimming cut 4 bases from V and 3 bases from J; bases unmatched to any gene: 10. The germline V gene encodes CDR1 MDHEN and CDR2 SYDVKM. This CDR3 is CASSSPPHGGEETQYF. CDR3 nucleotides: TGTGCCAGCAGTTCCCCCCCCCACGGGGGGGAAGAGACCCAGTACTTC.

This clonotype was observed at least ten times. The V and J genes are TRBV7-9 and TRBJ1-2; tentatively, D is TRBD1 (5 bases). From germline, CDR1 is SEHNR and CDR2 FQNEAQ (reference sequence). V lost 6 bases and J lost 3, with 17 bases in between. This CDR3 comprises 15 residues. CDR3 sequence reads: CASSSSLGRHYGYTF. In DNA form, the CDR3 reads TGTGCCAGCAGTAGTAGCTTGGGACGCCACTATGGCTACACCTTC.

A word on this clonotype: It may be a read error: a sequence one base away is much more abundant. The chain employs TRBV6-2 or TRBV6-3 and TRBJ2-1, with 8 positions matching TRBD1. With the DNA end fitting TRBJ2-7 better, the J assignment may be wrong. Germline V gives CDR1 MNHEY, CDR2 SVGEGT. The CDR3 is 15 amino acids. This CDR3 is CASSYRTGKSDEQYF. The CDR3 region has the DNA TGTGCCAGCAGTTACCGGACAGGGAAATCTGATGAGCAGTACTTC.

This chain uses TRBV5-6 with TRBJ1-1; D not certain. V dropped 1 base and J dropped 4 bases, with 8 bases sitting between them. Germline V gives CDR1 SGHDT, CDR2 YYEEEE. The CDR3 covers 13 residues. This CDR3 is CASSLRRGTEAFF. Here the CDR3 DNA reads TGTGCCAGCAGCTTGCGAAGAGGCACTGAAGCTTTCTTT.

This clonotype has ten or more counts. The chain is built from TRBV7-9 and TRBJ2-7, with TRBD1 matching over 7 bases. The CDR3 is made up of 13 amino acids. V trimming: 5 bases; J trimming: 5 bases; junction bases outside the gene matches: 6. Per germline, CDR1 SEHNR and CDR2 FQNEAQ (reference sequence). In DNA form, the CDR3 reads TGTGCCAGCAGCCCCGACAGGGCCCACGAGCAGTACTTC. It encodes CASSPDRAHEQYF.

CDR3 residues: CASSSGLGLANTGELFF. The CDR3 region has the DNA TGCGCCAGCAGCTCCGGCCTTGGACTAGCGAACACCGGGGAGCTGTTTTTT. V usage is TRBV5-1 and J usage is TRBJ2-2; 7 nucleotides align to TRBD2. Germline CDR1 SGHRS, CDR2 YFSETQ. This CDR3 spans 17 amino acids. With V trimmed by 3 bases and J by 0 bases, 8 bases remained unmatched.

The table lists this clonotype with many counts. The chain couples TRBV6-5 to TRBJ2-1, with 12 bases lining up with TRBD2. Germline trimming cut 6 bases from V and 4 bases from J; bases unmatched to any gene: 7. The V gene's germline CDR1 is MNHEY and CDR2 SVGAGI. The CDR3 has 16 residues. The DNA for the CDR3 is TGTGCCAGCAGCTTGACTAGCGGGGGATTATACAATGAGCAGTTCTTC. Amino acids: CASSLTSGGLYNEQFF.

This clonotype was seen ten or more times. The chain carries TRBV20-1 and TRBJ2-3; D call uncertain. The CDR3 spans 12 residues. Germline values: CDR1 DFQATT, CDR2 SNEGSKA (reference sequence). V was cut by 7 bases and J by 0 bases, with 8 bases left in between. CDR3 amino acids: CSVPTSTDTQYF. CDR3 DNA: TGCAGTGTCCCGACAAGCACAGATACGCAGTATTTT.

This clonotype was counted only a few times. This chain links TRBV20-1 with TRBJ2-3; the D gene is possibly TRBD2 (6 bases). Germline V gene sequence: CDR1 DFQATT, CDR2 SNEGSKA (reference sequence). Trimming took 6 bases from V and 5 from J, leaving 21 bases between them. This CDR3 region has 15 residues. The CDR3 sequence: CSARPGLTPGDTQYF. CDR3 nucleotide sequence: TGCAGTGCCAGACCGGGACTCACTCCGGGAGATACGCAGTATTTT.

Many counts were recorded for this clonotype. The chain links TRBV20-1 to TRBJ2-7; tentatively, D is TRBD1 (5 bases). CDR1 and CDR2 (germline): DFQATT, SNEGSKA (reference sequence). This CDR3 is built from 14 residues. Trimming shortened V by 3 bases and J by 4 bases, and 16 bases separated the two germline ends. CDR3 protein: CSASPWQGFYEQYF. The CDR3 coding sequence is TGCAGTGCTAGCCCCTGGCAGGGCTTTTACGAGCAGTACTTC.

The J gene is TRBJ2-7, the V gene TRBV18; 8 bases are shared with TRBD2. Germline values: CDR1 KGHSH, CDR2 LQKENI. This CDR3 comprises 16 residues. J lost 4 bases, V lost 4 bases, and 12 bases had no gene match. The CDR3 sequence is CASSRLDGAGAYEQYF. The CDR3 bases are TGTGCCAGCTCACGCCTCGACGGAGCGGGAGCGTACGAGCAGTACTTC.

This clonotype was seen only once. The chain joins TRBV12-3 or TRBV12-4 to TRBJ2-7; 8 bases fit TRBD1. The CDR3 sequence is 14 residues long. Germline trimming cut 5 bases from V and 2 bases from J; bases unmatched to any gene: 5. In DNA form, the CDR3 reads TGTGCCAGCAGTCCCCGGACAGGGACCTACGAGCAGTACTTC. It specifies CASSPRTGTYEQYF.

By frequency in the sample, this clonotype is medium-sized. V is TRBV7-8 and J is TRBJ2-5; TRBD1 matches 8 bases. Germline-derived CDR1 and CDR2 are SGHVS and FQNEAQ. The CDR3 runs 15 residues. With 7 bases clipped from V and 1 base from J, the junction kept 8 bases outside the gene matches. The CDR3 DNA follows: TGTGCCAGCACCATCGCCGGGACAGGCCAAGAGACCCAGTACTTC. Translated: CASTIAGTGQETQYF.

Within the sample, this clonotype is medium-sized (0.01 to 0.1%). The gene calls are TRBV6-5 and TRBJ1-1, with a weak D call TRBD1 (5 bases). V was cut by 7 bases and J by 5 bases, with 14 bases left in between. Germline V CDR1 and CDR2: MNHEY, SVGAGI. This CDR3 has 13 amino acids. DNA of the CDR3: TGTGCCAGCATCAATGAAGGGGTGACTGAAGCTTTCTTT. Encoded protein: CASINEGVTEAFF.

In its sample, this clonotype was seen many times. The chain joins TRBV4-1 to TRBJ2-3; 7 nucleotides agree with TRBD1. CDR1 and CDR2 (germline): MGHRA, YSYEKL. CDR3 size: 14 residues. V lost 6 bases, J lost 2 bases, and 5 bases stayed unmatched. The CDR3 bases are TGCGCCAGCAGGCTTGACAGGGCCACAGATACGCAGTATTTT. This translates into CASRLDRATDTQYF.

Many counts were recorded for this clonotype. The CDR3 DNA sequence: TGTGCCAGCAGTCCCCTAGCAGATACGCAGTATTTT. Its translation: CASSPLADTQYF. The chain links TRBV12-3 or TRBV12-4 to TRBJ2-3; D not resolved. This CDR3 is 12 amino acids long. V shed 5 bases and J shed 4 bases, with 7 bases lying between them.

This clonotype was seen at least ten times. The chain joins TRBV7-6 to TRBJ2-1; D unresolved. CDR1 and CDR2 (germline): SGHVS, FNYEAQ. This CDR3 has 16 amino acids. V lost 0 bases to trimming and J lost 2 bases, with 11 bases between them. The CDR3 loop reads CASSLAFAPTYNEQFF. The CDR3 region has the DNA TGTGCCAGCAGCTTAGCGTTTGCGCCGACCTACAATGAGCAGTTCTTC.

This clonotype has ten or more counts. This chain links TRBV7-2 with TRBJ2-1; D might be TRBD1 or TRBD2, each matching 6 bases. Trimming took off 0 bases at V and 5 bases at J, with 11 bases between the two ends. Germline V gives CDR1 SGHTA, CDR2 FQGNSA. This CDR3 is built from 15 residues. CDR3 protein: CASSLAGGWNNEQFF. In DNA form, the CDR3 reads TGTGCCAGCAGCTTAGCGGGGGGCTGGAACAATGAGCAGTTCTTC.

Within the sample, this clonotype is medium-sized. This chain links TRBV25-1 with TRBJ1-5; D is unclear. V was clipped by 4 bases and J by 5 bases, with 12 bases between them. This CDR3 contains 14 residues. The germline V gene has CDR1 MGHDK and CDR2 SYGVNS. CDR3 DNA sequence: TGTGCCAGCAGTGCCTGGATTGGGGATCAGCCCCAGCATTTT. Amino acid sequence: CASSAWIGDQPQHF.